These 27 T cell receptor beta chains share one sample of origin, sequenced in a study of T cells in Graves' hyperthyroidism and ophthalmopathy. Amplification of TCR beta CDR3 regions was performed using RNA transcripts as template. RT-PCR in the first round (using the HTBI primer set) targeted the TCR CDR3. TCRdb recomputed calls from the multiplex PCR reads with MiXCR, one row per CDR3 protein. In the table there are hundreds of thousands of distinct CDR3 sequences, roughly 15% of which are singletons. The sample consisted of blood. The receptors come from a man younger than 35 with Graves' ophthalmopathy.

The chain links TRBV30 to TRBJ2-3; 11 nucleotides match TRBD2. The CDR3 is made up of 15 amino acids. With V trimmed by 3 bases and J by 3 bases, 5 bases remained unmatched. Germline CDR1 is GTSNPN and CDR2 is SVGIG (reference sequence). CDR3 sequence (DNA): TGTGCCTGGAGCCGGACTAGCGGGTTTACAGATACGCAGTATTTT. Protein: CAWSRTSGFTDTQYF.

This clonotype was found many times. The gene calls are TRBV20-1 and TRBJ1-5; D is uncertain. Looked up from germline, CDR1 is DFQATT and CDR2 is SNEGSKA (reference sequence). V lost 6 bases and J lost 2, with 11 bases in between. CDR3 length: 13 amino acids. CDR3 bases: TGCAGTGCAAACGACGGGGGCAATCAGCCCCAGCATTTT. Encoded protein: CSANDGGNQPQHF.

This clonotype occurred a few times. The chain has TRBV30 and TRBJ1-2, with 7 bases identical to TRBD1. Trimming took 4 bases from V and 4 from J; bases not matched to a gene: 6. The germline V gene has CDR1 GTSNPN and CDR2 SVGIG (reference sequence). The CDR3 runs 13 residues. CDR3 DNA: TGTGCCTGGACCCCCCAGGGGGGCTATGGCTACACCTTC. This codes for CAWTPQGGYGYTF.

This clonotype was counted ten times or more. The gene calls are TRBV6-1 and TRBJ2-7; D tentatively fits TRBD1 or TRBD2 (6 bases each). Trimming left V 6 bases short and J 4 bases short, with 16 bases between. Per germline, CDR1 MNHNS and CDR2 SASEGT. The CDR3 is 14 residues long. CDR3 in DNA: TGTGCCAGCAGACAGGACGGGGGCGGGTACGAGCAGTACTTC. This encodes CASRQDGGGYEQYF.

In DNA, the CDR3 is TGTGCCAGCAGTTACTCTACAGGATCCTACAATGAGCAGTTCTTC. Protein sequence: CASSYSTGSYNEQFF. The rearrangement joins TRBV6-5 to TRBJ2-1, with D possibly being TRBD1 (5 bases). Looked up from germline, CDR1 is MNHEY and CDR2 is SVGAGI. Trimming pared 0 bases from V and 1 base from J, leaving 7 bases between. This CDR3 has 15 residues.

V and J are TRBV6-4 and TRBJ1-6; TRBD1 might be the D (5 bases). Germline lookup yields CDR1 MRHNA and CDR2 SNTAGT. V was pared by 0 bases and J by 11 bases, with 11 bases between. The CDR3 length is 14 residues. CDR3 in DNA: TGTGCCAGCAGTGACTCTCTTAGGGGAACACCCCTCCACTTT. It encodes CASSDSLRGTPLHF.

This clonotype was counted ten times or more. CDR3 sequence: CASSEETGAVEKLFF. DNA for the CDR3: TGTGCCAGCAGTGAAGAGACAGGGGCAGTGGAAAAACTGTTTTTT. V is TRBV6-1 and J is TRBJ1-4; TRBD1 aligns across 8 bases. CDR1 is MNHNS, CDR2 SASEGT, per germline. Losses at the gene ends were 1 base for V and 8 bases for J; bases not matched to a gene: 6. CDR3 length equals 15 residues.

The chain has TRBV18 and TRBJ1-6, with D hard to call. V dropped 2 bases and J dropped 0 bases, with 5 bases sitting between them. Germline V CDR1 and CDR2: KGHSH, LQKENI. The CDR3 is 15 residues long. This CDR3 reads CASSPSSSYNSPLHF. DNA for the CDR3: TGTGCCAGCTCACCATCGAGCTCCTATAATTCACCCCTCCACTTT.

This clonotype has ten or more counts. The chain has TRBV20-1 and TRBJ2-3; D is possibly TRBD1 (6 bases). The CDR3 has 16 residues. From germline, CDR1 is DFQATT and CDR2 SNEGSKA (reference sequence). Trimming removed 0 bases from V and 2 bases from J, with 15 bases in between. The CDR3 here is CSARDLAGAFTDTQYF. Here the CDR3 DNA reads TGCAGTGCTAGAGATTTGGCAGGGGCCTTCACAGATACGCAGTATTTT.

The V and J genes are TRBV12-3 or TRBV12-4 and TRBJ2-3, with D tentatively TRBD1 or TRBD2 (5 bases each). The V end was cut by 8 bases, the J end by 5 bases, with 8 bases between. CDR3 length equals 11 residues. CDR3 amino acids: CASGGEDTQYF. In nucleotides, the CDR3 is TGTGCCAGCGGGGGTGAAGATACGCAGTATTTT.

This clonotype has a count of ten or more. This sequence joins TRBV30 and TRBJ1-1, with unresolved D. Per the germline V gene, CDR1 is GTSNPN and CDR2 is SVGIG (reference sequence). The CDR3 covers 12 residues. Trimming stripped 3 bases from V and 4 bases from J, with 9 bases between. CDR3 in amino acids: CAWSRLSTEAFF. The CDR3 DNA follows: TGTGCCTGGAGCAGACTTTCCACTGAAGCTTTCTTT.

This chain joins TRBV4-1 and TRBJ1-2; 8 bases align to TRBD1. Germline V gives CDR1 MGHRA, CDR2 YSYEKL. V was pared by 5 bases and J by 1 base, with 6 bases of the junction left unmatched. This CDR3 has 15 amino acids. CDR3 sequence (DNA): TGCGCCAGCAGCTTCCGGACAGGGAATAACTATGGCTACACCTTC. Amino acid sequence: CASSFRTGNNYGYTF.

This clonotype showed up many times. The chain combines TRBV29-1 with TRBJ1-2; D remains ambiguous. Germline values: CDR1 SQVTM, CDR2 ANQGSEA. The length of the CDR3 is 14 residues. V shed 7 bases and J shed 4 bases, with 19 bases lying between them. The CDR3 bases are TGCAGCGCGTACCCAGTTCCCATCATCTATGGCTACACCTTC. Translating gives CSAYPVPIIYGYTF.

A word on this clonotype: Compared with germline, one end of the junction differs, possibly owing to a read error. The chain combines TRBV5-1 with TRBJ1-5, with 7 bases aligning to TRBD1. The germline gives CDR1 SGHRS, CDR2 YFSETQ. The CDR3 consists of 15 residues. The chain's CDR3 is CASSFTGDSNQLQHF. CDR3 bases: TGCGCCAGCAGCTTCACAGGGGATAGCAATCAGCTCCAGCATTTT.

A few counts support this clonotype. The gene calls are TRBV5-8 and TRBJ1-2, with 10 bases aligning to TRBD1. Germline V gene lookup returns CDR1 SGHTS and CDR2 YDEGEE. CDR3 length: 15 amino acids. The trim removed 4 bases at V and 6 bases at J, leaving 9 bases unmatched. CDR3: CASSTGTGEPNGYTF. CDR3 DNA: TGTGCCAGCAGCACCGGGACAGGGGAACCAAATGGCTACACCTTC.

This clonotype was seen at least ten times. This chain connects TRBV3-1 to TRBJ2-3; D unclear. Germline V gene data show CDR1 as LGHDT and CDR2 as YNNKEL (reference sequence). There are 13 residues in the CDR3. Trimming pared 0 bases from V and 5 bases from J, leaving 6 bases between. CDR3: CASSQEGIDTQYF. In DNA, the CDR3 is TGTGCCAGCAGCCAAGAGGGTATAGATACGCAGTATTTT.

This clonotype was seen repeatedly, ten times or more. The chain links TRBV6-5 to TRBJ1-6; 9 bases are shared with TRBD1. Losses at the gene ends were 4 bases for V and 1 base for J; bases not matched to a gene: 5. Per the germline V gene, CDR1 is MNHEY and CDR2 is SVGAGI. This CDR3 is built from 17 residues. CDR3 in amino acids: CASSFLTGGSYNSPLHF. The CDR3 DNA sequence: TGTGCCAGCAGTTTTTTGACAGGGGGGTCCTATAATTCACCCCTCCACTTT.

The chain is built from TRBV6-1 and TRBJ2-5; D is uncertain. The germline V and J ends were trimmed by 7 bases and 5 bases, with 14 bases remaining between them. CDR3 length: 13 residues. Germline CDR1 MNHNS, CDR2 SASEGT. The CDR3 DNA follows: TGTGCCAGCAACCTACAGTTGGGGGAGACCCAGTACTTC. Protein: CASNLQLGETQYF.

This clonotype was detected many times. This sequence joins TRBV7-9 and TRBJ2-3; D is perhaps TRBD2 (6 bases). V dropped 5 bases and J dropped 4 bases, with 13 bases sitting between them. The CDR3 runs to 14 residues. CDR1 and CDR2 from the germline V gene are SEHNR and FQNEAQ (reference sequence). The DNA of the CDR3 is TGTGCCAGCAGCACGGGACTGGGGGCAGATACGCAGTATTTT. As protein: CASSTGLGADTQYF.

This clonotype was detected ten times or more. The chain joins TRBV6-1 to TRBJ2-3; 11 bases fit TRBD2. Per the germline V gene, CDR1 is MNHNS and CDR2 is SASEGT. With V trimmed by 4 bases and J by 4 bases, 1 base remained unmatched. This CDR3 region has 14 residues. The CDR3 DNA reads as TGTGCCAGCAGTGTTAGCGGGGGGGCAGATACGCAGTATTTT. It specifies CASSVSGGADTQYF.

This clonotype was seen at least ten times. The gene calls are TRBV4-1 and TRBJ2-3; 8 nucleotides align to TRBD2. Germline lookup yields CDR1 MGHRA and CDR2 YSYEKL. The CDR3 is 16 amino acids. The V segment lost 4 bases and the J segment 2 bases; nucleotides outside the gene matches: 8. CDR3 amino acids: CASSPTSGGDTDTQYF. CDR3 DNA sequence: TGCGCCAGCAGCCCTACTAGCGGAGGGGACACAGATACGCAGTATTTT.

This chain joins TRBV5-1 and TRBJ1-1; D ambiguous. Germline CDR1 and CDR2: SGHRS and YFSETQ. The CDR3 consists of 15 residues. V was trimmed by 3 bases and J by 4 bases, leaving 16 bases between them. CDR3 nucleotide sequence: TGCGCCAGCAGCTCGGTCCGGGGATCGGGCACTGAAGCTTTCTTT. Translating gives CASSSVRGSGTEAFF. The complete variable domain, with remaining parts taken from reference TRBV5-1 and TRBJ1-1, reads KAGVTQTPRYLIKTRGQQVTLSCSPISGHRSVSWYQQTPGQGLQFLFEYFSETQRNKGNFPGRFSGRQFSNSRSEMNVSTLELGDSALYLCASSSVRGSGTEAFFGQGTRLTVV.

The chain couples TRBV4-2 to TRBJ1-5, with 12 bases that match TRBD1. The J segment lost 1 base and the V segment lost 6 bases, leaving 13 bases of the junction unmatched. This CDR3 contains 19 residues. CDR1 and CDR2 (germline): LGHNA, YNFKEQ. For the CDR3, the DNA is TGTGCCAGCAGTCACCCTCGTGGGACAGGGGGCGCGAGCAATCAGCCCCAGCATTTT. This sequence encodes CASSHPRGTGGASNQPQHF.

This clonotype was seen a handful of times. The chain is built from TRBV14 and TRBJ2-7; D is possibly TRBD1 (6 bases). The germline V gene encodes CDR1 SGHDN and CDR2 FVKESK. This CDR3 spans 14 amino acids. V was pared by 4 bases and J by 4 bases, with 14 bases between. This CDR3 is CASSPPRTDYEQYF. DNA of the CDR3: TGTGCCAGCAGCCCCCCCCGGACAGATTACGAGCAGTACTTC.

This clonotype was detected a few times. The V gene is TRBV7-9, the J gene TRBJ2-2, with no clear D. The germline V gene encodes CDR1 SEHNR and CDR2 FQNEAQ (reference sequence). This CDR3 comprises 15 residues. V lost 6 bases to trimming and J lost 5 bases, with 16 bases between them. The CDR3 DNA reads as TGTGCCAGCAGTCCCACCGGACGTTGGACCGGGGAGCTGTTTTTT. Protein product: CASSPTGRWTGELFF.

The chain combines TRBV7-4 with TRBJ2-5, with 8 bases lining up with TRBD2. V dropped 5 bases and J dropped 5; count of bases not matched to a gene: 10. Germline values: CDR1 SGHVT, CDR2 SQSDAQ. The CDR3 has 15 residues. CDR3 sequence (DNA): TGTGCCAGCAGCCTTTTTCGACGGGAGGGGGAGACCCAGTACTTC. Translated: CASSLFRREGETQYF. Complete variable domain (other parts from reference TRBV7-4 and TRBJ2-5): GAGVSQSPRYKVAKRGRDVALRCDSISGHVTLYWYRQTLGQGSEVLTYSQSDAQRDKSGRPSGRFSAERPERSVSTLKIQRTEQGDSAVYLCASSLFRREGETQYFGPGTRLLVL.

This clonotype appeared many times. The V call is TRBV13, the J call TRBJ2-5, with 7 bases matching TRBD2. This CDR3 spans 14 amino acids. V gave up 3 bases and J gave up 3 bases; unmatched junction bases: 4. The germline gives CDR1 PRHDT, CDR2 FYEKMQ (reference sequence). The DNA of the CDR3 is TGTGCCAGCAGCTTTGCGGGAGAAAAAGAGACCCAGTACTTC. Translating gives CASSFAGEKETQYF.